Listed below are T cell receptor beta chains from one sample, sequenced in a study of OX40 agonist ivuxolimab in advanced cancers. Data came from immunoSEQ multiplex PCR; TCRdb stores just in-frame clones and leaves some out. Among roughly 64,000 clones, roughly 85% were seen once, and the ten largest hold around 3%. Sample: CD4+ or CD8+ T cells sorted from blood, taken in a trial of the OX40 agonist ivuxolimab. The receptors stem from an adult with an advanced solid tumor such as melanoma, head and neck, liver or kidney cancer. CDR3s include the opening cysteine and the closing phenylalanine or tryptophan. A D gene is named only where the DNA matches it firmly. Size is stated for part of the rows, as once, few or many counts, or as a class when the clone is expanded.

-	TRBJ2-1	-	TRBV7-2	TGTGCCAGCAGCTTTGGGGGGTTGCGACGGAATGAGCAGTTCTTC	CASSFGGLRRNEQFF
-	TRBJ2-2	-	TRBV19	TGTGCCAGTATCCCCCACAAGAACACCGGGGAGCTGTTTTTT	CASIPHKNTGELFF
once	TRBJ2-5	-	TRBV2	TGTGCCAGCAGTGAACAGGGATTCCAAGAGACCCAGTACTTC	CASSEQGFQETQYF
-	TRBJ2-1	-	TRBV28	TGTGCCAGCAGCCTGAGGGTTCAGCAGTTCTTC	CASSLRVQQFF
-	TRBJ1-1	TRBD1	TRBV29-1	TGCAGCGTTGGGACAGGAGGCTATAAGACTGAAGCTTTCTTT	CSVGTGGYKTEAFF
few	TRBJ2-1	TRBD2	TRBV5-4	TGTGCCAGCAGTTCCGGGACTAGCGGGAGGGGGGGTGAGCAGTTCTTC	CASSSGTSGRGGEQFF
few	TRBJ2-1	TRBD2	TRBV28	TGTGCCAGCAGTTTAGGGGGTAGCGGGGGGCTCAATGAGCAGTTCTTC	CASSLGGSGGLNEQFF
once	TRBJ2-7	-	TRBV28	TGTGCCGTAAGGGACGGGATCTCCTACGAGCAGTACTTC	CAVRDGISYEQYF
-	TRBJ2-7	-	TRBV5-6	TGTGCCAGCAGCTTGTTGCGGGGATCCTACGAGCAGTACTTC	CASSLLRGSYEQYF
-	TRBJ1-4	-	TRBV19	TGTGCCAGTAGTTTCAGGGTTCGCTCCGGGGCCGGAGATGAAAAACTGTTTTTT	CASSFRVRSGAGDEKLFF
-	TRBJ2-7	-	TRBV6-1	TGTGCCATCCTACAAGGGTACGGGAGTGCCGAGCAGTACTTC	CAILQGYGSAEQYF
-	TRBJ1-1	-	TRBV27	TGTGCCAGCAGGGGAGGGGGAAAGAACACTGAAGCTTTCTTT	CASRGGGKNTEAFF
-	TRBJ1-2	-	TRBV7-9	TGTGCCAGCAGCTTATCAGGAGGGTGGATAGAATATGGCTACACCTTC	CASSLSGGWIEYGYTF